Shown below are 5 T cell receptor beta chains from a single sample sequenced in a study of blood T cell repertoires in COVID-19 (dated by TCRdb to 2018 to 2020). Receptor libraries were prepared by the immunoSEQ multiplex PCR assay. In TCRdb, the immuneACCESS table is reduced to in-frame sequences with V and J assigned. These tables do not hold every clone; where another copy was compared, an unresolved V gene accounts for under half, and the others remain unexplained. The sample data list about 110,000 clones, and 82% of these were observed just once. The top ten clonotypes cover 16% of the sample. The specimen sequenced was peripheral blood. These receptors came from an older woman with acute or convalescent COVID-19.

The gene calls are TRBV5-1 and TRBJ2-5; 7 nucleotides align to TRBD1. This CDR3 has 14 residues. J gave up 2 bases and V 0 bases, and 1 base lay outside the gene matches. From germline, CDR1 is SGHRS and CDR2 YFSETQ. Written as DNA, the CDR3 is TGCGCCAGCAGCTTGGGACAGGGACAAGAGACCCAGTACTTC. Encoded protein: CASSLGQGQETQYF.

The chain couples TRBV9 to TRBJ1-3; D may be TRBD1 (6 bases). CDR3 length: 15 residues. Germline V gene sequence: CDR1 SGDLS, CDR2 YYNGEE. V gave up 4 bases and J gave up 0 bases, with 11 bases separating them. CDR3: CASSPGVASGNTIYF. DNA for the CDR3: TGTGCCAGCAGCCCAGGGGTGGCCTCTGGAAACACCATATATTTT.

The V gene is TRBV7-2, the J gene TRBJ1-1, with TRBD1 matching over 10 bases. Per the germline V gene, CDR1 is SGHTA and CDR2 is FQGNSA. CDR3 length: 15 amino acids. Losses at the gene ends were 5 bases for V and 1 base for J; bases not matched to a gene: 4. The CDR3 is CASSARDRGNTEAFF. The CDR3 region has the DNA TGTGCCAGCAGCGCCCGGGACAGGGGGAACACTGAAGCTTTCTTT.

This chain connects TRBV29-1 to TRBJ1-1; TRBD1 is a possible D gene (5 bases). The V and J ends lost 5 bases and 0 bases respectively, with 19 bases between them. Germline V gene lookup returns CDR1 SQVTM and CDR2 ANQGSEA. This CDR3 has 16 residues. This CDR3 reads CSVRVPGGLMNTEAFF. For the CDR3, the DNA is TGCAGCGTTCGGGTCCCGGGGGGACTTATGAACACTGAAGCTTTCTTT.

This chain connects TRBV5-1 to TRBJ2-1; 16 bases are a match to TRBD2. This CDR3 has 18 amino acids. Germline-derived CDR1 and CDR2 are SGHRS and YFSETQ. V lost 4 bases and J lost 0; bases outside the gene matches: 4. The chain's CDR3 is CASSPGLAGGPSYNEQFF. CDR3 DNA: TGCGCCAGCAGCCCGGGACTAGCGGGGGGGCCCTCCTACAATGAGCAGTTCTTC. The whole variable domain, remainder taken from reference TRBV5-1 and TRBJ2-1, is KAGVTQTPRYLIKTRGQQVTLSCSPISGHRSVSWYQQTPGQGLQFLFEYFSETQRNKGNFPGRFSGRQFSNSRSEMNVSTLELGDSALYLCASSPGLAGGPSYNEQFFGPGTRLTVL.